Detailed here is one T cell receptor beta chain. Additional DNA sequences in this sample encode the identical CDR3. This sample stems from a study of CD8+ T cells in alopecia areata. Deletions cut 4 bases from V and 4 bases from J, with 6 bases between. In germline, CDR1 is SGHDT, CDR2 YYEEEE. The CDR3 spans 11 residues. As for treatment: oral pan-JAK inhibitor, 5-10 mg twice daily. RNA extraction and reverse transcription yielded cDNA as sequencing template. Method: immunoSEQ multiplex PCR; TCRdb's copy keeps in-frame clones and lacks some. The top ten hold about 13% of the sample, which has 150,000 or so clones, about 88% seen once.

The sample in question was CD8+ T cells sorted from blood, obtained at week 4, from a patient treated with tofacitinib. This TCR derives from a human donor with alopecia areata. The chain links TRBV5-6 to TRBJ2-7; D gene unclear. The CDR3 loop reads CASSLRYEQYF. The CDR3 DNA sequence: TGTGCCAGCAGCCTCCGATACGAGCAGTACTTC.